This entry features one T cell receptor (beta chain) sequence. Assay: immunoSEQ multiplex PCR; the TCRdb copy retains only in-frame clones and omits some. The sample lists 25,000 to 30,000 clones, approximately 85% occurring once. The V end lost 2 bases, the J end lost 0 bases, and 13 bases lay between the germline ends. This CDR3 contains 16 residues. Germline V gene sequence: CDR1 LGHNT, CDR2 FRNRAP. The sample originates from a study of control samples from healthy donors and cancer patients. The sequence derives from a woman between 55 and 75 years old with head and neck cancer. The sequencing sample was made of PBMCs. V gene TRBV12-5 combines with J gene TRBJ1-1; D unresolved. CDR3 protein: CASGLRVTPLNTEAFF. The CDR3 DNA is TGTGCTAGTGGTTTGAGGGTTACCCCCCTGAACACTGAAGCTTTCTTT.